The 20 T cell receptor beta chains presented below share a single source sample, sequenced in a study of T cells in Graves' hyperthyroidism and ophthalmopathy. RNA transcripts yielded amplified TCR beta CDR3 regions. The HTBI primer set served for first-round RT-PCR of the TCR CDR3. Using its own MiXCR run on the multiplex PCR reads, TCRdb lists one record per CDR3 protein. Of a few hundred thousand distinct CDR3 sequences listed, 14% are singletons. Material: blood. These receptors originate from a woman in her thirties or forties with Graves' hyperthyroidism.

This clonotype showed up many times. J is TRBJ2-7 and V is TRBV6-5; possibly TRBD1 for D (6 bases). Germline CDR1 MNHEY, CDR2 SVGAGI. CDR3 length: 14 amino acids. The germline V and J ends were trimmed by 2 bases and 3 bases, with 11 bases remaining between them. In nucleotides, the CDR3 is TGTGCCAGCAGTTACCGGACAGCCGACTACGAGCAGTACTTC. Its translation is CASSYRTADYEQYF.

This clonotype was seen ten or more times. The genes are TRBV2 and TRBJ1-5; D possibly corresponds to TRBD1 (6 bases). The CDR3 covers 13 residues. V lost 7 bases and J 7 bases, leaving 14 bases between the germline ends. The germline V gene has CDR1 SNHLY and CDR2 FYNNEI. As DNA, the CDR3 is TGTGCCAGCACGGTGGAGGGGGGCCAGCCCCAGCATTTT. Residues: CASTVEGGQPQHF.

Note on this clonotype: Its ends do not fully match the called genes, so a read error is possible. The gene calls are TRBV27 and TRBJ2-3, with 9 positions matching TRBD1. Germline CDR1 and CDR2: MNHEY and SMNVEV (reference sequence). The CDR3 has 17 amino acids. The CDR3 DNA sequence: TGTGCCAGCAGTTTTCCTTTGACAGGGGGGAGCACAGACACGCCGTATTTT. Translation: CASSFPLTGGSTDTPYF.

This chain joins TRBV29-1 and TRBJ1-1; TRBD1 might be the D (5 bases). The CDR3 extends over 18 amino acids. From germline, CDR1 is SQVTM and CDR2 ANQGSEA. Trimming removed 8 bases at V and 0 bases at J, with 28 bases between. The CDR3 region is CSTPDGDLLKFMNTEAFF. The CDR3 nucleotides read TGCAGCACCCCGGACGGGGACCTCTTAAAATTCATGAACACTGAAGCTTTCTTT.

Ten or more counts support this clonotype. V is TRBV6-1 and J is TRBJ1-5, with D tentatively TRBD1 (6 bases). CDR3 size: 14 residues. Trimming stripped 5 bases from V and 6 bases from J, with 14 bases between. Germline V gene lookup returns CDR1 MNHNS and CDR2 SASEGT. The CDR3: CASSPGHQTQPQHF. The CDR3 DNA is TGTGCCAGCAGTCCGGGACACCAAACTCAGCCCCAGCATTTT.

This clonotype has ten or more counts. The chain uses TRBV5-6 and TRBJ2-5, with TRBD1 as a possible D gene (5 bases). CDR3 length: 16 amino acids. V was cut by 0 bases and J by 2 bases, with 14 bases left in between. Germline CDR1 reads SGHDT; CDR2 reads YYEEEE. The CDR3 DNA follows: TGTGCCAGCAGCTTGGGAGGCTGGACAAATCAAGAGACCCAGTACTTC. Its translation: CASSLGGWTNQETQYF.

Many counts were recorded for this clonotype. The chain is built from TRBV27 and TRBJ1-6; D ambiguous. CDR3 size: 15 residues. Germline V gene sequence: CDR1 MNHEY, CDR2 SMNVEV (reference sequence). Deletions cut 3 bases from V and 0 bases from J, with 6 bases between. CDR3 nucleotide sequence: TGTGCCAGCAGTTTTGGACTCTCCTATAATTCACCCCTCCACTTT. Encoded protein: CASSFGLSYNSPLHF.

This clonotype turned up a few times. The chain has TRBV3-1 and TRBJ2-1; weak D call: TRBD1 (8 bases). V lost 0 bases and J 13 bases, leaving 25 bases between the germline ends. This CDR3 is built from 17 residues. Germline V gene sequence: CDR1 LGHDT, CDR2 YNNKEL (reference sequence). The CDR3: CASSQDWGSGTGRFQFF. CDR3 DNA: TGTGCCAGCAGCCAAGATTGGGGAAGCGGGACAGGTCGCTTTCAGTTCTTC.

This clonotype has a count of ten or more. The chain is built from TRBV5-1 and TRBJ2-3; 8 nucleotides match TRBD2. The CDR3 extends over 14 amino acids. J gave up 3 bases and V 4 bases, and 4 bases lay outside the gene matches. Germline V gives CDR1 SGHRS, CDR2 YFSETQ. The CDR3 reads CASSPGGTTDTQYF. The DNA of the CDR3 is TGCGCCAGCAGCCCGGGAGGGACGACAGATACGCAGTATTTT.

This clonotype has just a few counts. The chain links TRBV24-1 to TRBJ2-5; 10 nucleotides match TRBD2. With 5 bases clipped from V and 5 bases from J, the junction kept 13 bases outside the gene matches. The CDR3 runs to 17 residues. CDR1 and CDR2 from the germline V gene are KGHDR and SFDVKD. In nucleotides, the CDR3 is TGTGCCACCAGTGTCGATTGTCTAGCGGGAGTTTTGGAGACCCAGTACTTC. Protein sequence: CATSVDCLAGVLETQYF.

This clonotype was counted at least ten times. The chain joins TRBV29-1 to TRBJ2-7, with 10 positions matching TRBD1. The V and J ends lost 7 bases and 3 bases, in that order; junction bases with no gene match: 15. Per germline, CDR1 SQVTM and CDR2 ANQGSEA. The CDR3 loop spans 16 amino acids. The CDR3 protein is CSAELDRGRGLYEQYF. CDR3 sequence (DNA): TGCAGCGCCGAATTGGACAGGGGGAGAGGCCTCTACGAGCAGTACTTC.

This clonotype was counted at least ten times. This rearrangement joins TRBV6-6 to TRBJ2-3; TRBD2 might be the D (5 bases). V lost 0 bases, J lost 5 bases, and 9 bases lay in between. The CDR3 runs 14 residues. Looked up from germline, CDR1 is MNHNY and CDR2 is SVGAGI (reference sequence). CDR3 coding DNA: TGTGCCAGCAGTTACTCCTCGACTATAGATACGCAGTATTTT. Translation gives CASSYSSTIDTQYF.

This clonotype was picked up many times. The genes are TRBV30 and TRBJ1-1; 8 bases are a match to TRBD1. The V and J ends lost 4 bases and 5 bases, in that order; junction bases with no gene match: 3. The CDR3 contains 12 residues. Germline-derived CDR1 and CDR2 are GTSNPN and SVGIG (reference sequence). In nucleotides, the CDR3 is TGTGCCTGGAATACAGGGGGGACTGAAGCTTTCTTT. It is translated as CAWNTGGTEAFF.

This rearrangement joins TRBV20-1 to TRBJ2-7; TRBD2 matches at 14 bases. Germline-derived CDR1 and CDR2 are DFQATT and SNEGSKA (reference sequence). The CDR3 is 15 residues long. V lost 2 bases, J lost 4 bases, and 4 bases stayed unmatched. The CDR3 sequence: CSARSGLAGGYEQYF. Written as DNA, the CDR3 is TGCAGTGCTAGATCCGGACTAGCGGGAGGTTACGAGCAGTACTTC.

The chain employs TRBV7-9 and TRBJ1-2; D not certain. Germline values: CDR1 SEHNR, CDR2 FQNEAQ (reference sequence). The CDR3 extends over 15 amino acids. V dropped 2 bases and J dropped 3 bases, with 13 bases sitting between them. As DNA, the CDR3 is TGTGCCAGCAGCTTACACGGACGGGGTGACTATGGCTACACCTTC. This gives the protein CASSLHGRGDYGYTF.

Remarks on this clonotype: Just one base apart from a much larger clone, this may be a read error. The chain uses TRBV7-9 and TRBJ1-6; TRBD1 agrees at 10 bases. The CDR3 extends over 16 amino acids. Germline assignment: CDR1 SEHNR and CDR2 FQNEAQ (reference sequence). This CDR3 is CASSLGRDRGNPPLHF. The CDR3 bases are TGTGCCAGCAGCTTAGGCCGGGACAGGGGTAATCCACCCCTCCACTTT.

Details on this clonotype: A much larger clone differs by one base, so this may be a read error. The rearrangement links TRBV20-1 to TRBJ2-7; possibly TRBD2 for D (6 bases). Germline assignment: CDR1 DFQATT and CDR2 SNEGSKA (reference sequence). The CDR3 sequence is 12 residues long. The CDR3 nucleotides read TGCAGTGGTTGGGGAGGTGACCACGAGCAGCACTTC. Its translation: CSGWGGDHEQHF.

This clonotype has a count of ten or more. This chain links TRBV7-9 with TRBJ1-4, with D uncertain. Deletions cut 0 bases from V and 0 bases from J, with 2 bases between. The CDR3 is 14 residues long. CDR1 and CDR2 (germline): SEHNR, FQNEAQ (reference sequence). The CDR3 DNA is TGTGCCAGCAGCTTAGCAGCAACTAATGAAAAACTGTTTTTT. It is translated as CASSLAATNEKLFF.

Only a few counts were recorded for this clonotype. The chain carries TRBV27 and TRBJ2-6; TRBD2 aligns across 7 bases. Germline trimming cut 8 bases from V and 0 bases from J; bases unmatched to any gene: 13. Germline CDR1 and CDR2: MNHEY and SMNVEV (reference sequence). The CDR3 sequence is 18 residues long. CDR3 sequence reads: CASSSWDYTNSGANVLTF. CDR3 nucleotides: TGTGCCAGCTCCAGCTGGGACTACACGAACTCTGGGGCCAACGTCCTGACTTTC.

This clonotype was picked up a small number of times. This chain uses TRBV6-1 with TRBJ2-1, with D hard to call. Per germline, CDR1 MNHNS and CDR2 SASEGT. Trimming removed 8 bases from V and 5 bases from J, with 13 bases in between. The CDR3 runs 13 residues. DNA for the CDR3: TGTGCCAGCGGTTCTTGGCAAGACAATGAGCAGTTCTTC. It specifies CASGSWQDNEQFF.